Following are 14 T cell receptor beta chains from one sample sequenced in a study of CD8+ T cells in alopecia areata. RNA was isolated and reverse transcribed to cDNA, the sequencing template. Assay used: immunoSEQ multiplex PCR; TCRdb lists only in-frame clones, some missing. There are around 190,000 clones in the sample; 56% occur only once, and nearly 5% lies in the top ten. Source material: CD8+ T cells sorted from blood. The receptors shown here come from a human donor in good health.

The chain recombines TRBV2 with TRBJ1-2; the D is unclear. CDR1 is SNHLY, CDR2 FYNNEI, per germline. CDR3 length: 11 residues. V was cut by 6 bases and J by 7 bases, with 9 bases left in between. The CDR3 nucleotides are TGTGCCAGCAGATGGGCCGCTGGCTACACCTTC. It specifies CASRWAAGYTF.

The gene calls are TRBV10-2 and TRBJ2-3, with D unclear. This CDR3 has 11 amino acids. CDR1 is WSHSY, CDR2 SAAADI, per germline. Trimming stripped 6 bases from V and 9 bases from J, with 10 bases between. CDR3 amino acids: CASRGNRTQYF. For the CDR3, the DNA is TGCGCCAGCAGGGGGAATAGGACGCAGTATTTT.

This chain joins TRBV2 and TRBJ1-1; D remains ambiguous. Germline loops: CDR1 SNHLY, CDR2 FYNNEI. V lost 0 bases and J 10 bases, leaving 12 bases between the germline ends. The CDR3 loop spans 13 amino acids. CDR3 bases: TGTGCCAGCAGTGAAGCCCTGAATCGGAGAGCTTTCTTT. Its protein product is CASSEALNRRAFF.

This clone was counted a single time. The rearrangement links TRBV7-6 to TRBJ2-1; 11 bases fit TRBD2. The germline V gene encodes CDR1 SGHVS and CDR2 FNYEAQ. V lost 4 bases and J lost 8; bases outside the gene matches: 13. The CDR3 covers 17 residues. CDR3 loop: CASSSELAGGSSDEQFF. As DNA, the CDR3 is TGTGCCAGCAGCTCCGAGCTAGCGGGGGGATCTAGCGATGAGCAGTTCTTC.

The chain carries TRBV27 and TRBJ2-5; TRBD1 is a possible D gene (7 bases). The germline gives CDR1 MNHEY, CDR2 SMNVEV (reference sequence). The V and J ends lost 2 bases and 5 bases respectively, with 15 bases between them. The CDR3 spans 15 residues. The CDR3 is CASSLLGGGQETQYF. CDR3 bases: TGTGCCAGCAGTTTACTAGGAGGGGGCCAGGAGACCCAGTACTTC.

The chain links TRBV2 to TRBJ2-7; D call uncertain. The CDR3 totals 10 residues. V shed 6 bases and J shed 3 bases, with 3 bases lying between them. Per germline, CDR1 SNHLY and CDR2 FYNNEI. The CDR3 coding sequence is TGTGCCAGCAGAAGCTACGAGCAGTACTTC. Translation: CASRSYEQYF.

The chain joins TRBV27 to TRBJ1-1; perhaps TRBD1 as D (6 bases). The CDR3 totals 14 residues. Deletions cut 4 bases from V and 3 bases from J, with 12 bases between. Germline values: CDR1 MNHEY, CDR2 SMNVEV (reference sequence). CDR3 sequence reads: CASSSDSPHTEAFF. CDR3 bases: TGTGCCAGCAGTTCGGACAGCCCACACACTGAAGCTTTCTTT.

The V gene is TRBV2, the J gene TRBJ2-4; TRBD1 is a possible D gene (6 bases). Germline V gene data show CDR1 as SNHLY and CDR2 as FYNNEI. The CDR3 is 15 amino acids. Trimming took off 4 bases at V and 4 bases at J, with 14 bases between the two ends. CDR3 sequence reads: CASSVPGTPKNIQYF. Here the CDR3 DNA reads TGTGCCAGCAGTGTCCCCGGGACACCAAAAAACATTCAGTACTTC.

The chain carries TRBV4-2 and TRBJ2-1; weak D call: TRBD2 (5 bases). V was trimmed by 2 bases and J by 0 bases, leaving 11 bases between them. Per the germline V gene, CDR1 is LGHNA and CDR2 is YNFKEQ. The CDR3 has 16 amino acids. CDR3 in DNA: TGTGCCAGCAGCCAAATGAGGGAGAGCTCCTACAATGAGCAGTTCTTC. This translates into CASSQMRESSYNEQFF.

The J gene is TRBJ2-1, the V gene TRBV29-1; perhaps TRBD2 as D (6 bases). The V and J ends lost 0 bases and 0 bases respectively, with 12 bases between them. The CDR3 covers 16 residues. CDR1 and CDR2 (germline): SQVTM, ANQGSEA. The chain's CDR3 is CSVEDRELSSYNEQFF. In DNA form, the CDR3 reads TGCAGCGTTGAAGATCGGGAGCTTAGCTCCTACAATGAGCAGTTCTTC.

This clone was detected only once. The V call is TRBV6-5, the J call TRBJ2-5; TRBD1 agrees at 8 bases. CDR1 is MNHEY and CDR2 is SVGAGI in the germline V gene. This CDR3 has 14 residues. Germline trimming cut 6 bases from V and 5 bases from J; bases unmatched to any gene: 8. CDR3 sequence: CASSRQGIRETQYF. In DNA form, the CDR3 reads TGTGCCAGCAGCCGACAGGGGATTCGCGAGACCCAGTACTTC.

V and J are TRBV11-2 and TRBJ2-7, with D possibly being TRBD2 (6 bases). CDR3 length equals 17 residues. The V gene lost 3 bases and the J gene lost 0 bases, with 18 bases spanning the gap. Looked up from germline, CDR1 is SGHAT and CDR2 is FQNNGV. Written as DNA, the CDR3 is TGTGCCAGCAGCTTTATCCTGTCGCGGGGACGCTCCTACGAGCAGTACTTC. Translation: CASSFILSRGRSYEQYF.

The chain has TRBV2 and TRBJ2-1; no reliable D call. The CDR3 is made up of 11 amino acids. Germline CDR1 is SNHLY and CDR2 is FYNNEI. Trimming cost V 6 bases and J 10 bases, with 10 bases left between them. Written as DNA, the CDR3 is TGTGCCAGCAGCCGGACGGACGAGCAGTTCTTC. Protein sequence: CASSRTDEQFF. Supplemented by reference TRBV2 and TRBJ2-1, the full variable domain reads EPEVTQTPSHQVTQMGQEVILRCVPISNHLYFYWYRQILGQKVEFLVSFYNNEISEKSEIFDDQFSVERPDGSNFTLKIRSTKLEDSAMYFCASSRTDEQFFGPGTRLTVL.

The V and J genes are TRBV29-1 and TRBJ1-2; no firm D call. Germline V gives CDR1 SQVTM, CDR2 ANQGSEA. The CDR3 contains 13 residues. With 0 bases removed from V and 4 bases from J, the gap between germline ends came to 9 bases. The CDR3 DNA reads TGCAGCGTTGAAGAGTCGAAGTCCTATGGCTACACCTTC. This sequence encodes CSVEESKSYGYTF.